Shown below are 2 T cell receptor beta chains from a single sample sequenced in a study of cytomegalovirus exposure and HLA in healthy donors. PCR was performed using 60 Vbeta and 13 Jbeta primers. The method was immunoSEQ multiplex PCR; TCRdb's version includes in-frame clones alone and lacks a portion of them. The sample shows 120,000 to 150,000 clones, about three quarters of them seen only once. The sequencing input was PBMCs. Receptors were obtained from a man aged 35-49 years in good health and CMV-seronegative.

This rearrangement joins TRBV2 to TRBJ2-1; 7 bases align to TRBD1. The CDR3 has 15 amino acids. The germline V gene encodes CDR1 SNHLY and CDR2 FYNNEI. V trimming: 6 bases; J trimming: 6 bases; junction bases outside the gene matches: 11. CDR3 amino acids: CASSPRAGGPNEQFF. In DNA, the CDR3 is TGTGCCAGCAGCCCCCGGGCAGGGGGACCCAATGAGCAGTTCTTC.

This chain connects TRBV5-1 to TRBJ1-2, with 10 bases identical to TRBD1. The CDR3 has 14 residues. With V trimmed by 4 bases and J by 10 bases, 10 bases remained unmatched. From germline, CDR1 is SGHRS and CDR2 YFSETQ. This CDR3 is CASSTGTGVGVYTF. CDR3 DNA: TGCGCCAGCAGCACCGGGACAGGGGTTGGTGTCTACACCTTC.